What follows describes a single TCR beta chain. Its antigen is undetermined. An Oncomine TCR Beta short-read assay was used to sequence the DNA from cultured CD4+ T cells. TCRdb passed the PCR reads through MiXCR, listing each CDR3 protein once. The sample includes about 21,000 distinct CDR3 sequences, 62% seen only once; the top ten take roughly 23%. This entry comes from a study of vaccination and CD4 T cells after COVID-19. Sample treatment: roughly 10-day PBMC culture with coronavirus spike peptide pools or control peptides (ViraFEST assay). Once peptide pools had expanded antigen-specific T cells, ViraFEST sequenced TCRs. The CDR3 covers 14 residues. V dropped 5 bases and J dropped 4; count of bases not matched to a gene: 5. Per germline, CDR1 MNHNS and CDR2 SASEGT.

The clonotype originates from a human donor who received a COVID-19 vaccine. The chain combines TRBV6-1 with TRBJ1-2; 9 positions agree with TRBD1. The material was CD4+ T cells from blood, cultured in vitro, obtained before SARS-CoV-2 vaccination. The CDR3 DNA reads TGTGCCAGCAGTCGCCGGGACAGGGTCTATGGCTACACCTTC. Protein sequence: CASSRRDRVYGYTF.